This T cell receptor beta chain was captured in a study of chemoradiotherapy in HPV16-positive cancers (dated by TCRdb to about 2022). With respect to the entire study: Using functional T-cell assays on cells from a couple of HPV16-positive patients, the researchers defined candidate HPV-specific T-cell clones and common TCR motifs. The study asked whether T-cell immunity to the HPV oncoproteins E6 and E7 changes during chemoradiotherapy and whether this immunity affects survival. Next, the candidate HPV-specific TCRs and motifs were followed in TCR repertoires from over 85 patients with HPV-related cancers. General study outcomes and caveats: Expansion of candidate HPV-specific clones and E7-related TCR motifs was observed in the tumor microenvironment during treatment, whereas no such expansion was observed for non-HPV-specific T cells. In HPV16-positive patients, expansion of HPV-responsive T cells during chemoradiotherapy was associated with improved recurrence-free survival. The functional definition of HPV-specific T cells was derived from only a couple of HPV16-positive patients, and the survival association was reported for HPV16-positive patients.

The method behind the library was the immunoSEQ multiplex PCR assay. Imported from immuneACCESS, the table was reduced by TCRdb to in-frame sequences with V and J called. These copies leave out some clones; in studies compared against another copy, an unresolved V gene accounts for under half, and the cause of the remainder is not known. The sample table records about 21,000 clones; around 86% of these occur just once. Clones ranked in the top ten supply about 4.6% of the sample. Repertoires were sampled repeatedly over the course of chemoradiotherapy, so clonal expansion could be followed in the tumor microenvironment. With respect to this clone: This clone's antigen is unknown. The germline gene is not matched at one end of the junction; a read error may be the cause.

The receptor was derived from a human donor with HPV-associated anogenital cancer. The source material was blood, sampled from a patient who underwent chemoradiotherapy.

The nucleotide sequence reads as follows: TGTGCCAGCACCCCCCGGGATTTT. The translation is CASTPRDF. The rearrangement joined TRBV6-5 to TRBJ1-5, with no confident D gene call. The CDR3 holds 8 amino acids from the cysteine to the phenylalanine. The only DNA kept is the CDR3, 24 bases in frame from the first base. In the germline V gene, CDR1 corresponds to MNHEY and CDR2 to SVGAGI.